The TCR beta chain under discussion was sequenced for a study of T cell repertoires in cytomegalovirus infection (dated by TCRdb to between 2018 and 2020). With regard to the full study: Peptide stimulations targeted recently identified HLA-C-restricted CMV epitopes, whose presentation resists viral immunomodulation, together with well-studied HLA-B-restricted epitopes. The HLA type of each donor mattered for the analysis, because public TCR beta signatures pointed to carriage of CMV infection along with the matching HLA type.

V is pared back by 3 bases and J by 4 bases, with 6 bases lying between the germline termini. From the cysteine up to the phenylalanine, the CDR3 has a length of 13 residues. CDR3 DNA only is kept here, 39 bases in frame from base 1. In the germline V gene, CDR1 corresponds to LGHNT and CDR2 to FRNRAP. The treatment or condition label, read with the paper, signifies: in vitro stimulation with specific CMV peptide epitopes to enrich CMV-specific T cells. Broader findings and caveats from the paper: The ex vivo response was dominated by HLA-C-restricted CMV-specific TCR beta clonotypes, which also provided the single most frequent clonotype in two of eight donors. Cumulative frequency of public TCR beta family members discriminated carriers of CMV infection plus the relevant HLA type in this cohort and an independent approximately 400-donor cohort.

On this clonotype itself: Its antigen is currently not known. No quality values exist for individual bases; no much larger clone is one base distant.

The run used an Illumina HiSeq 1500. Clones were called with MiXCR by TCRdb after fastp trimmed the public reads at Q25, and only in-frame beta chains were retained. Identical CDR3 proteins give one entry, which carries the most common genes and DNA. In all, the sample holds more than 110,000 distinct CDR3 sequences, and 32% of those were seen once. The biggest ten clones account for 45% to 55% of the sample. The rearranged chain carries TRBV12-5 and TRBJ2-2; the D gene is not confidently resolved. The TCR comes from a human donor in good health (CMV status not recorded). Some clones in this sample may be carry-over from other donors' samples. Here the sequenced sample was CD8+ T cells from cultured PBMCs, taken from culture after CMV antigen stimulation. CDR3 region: CASGLSLTGELFF. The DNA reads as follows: TGTGCTAGTGGTTTATCCCTCACCGGGGAGCTGTTTTTT.